The TCR beta chain described here comes from a study of T-cell reconstitution after alpha-beta-depleted transplantation in children. CDR1 and CDR2 from the germline V gene are SGHTA and FQGNSA. The CDR3 has 19 amino acids. Between the trimmed V and J ends, which lost 0 bases and 3 bases, there was a span of 21 bases. Researchers prepared the TCRbeta library using unique molecular identifiers, the study reports. TCRdb analysed the PCR reads with MiXCR anew, one entry per CDR3 protein. The data hold hundreds of thousands of distinct CDR3 sequences, with around 12% observed a single time. The sample here was PBMCs, taken before TCRalphabeta/CD19-depleted stem cell transplant. The TCR originated in a girl aged 2-15 years with congenital amegakaryocytic thrombocytopenia, due to receive a stem cell transplant. The J gene is TRBJ2-1, the V gene TRBV7-2, with a weak D call TRBD1 (6 bases). The CDR3 DNA follows: TGTGCCAGCAGCTTAGCGCGATTGACAGGAACTGCGATCTACAATGAGCAGTTCTTC. Translating gives CASSLARLTGTAIYNEQFF. Drawing the rest from reference TRBV7-2 and TRBJ2-1, the complete variable domain is GAGVSQSPSNKVTEKGKDVELRCDPISGHTALYWYRQSLGQGLEFLIYFQGNSAPDKSGLPSDRFSAERTGGSVSTLTIQRTQQEDSAVYLCASSLARLTGTAIYNEQFFGPGTRLTVL.